This T cell receptor beta chain came from a study of shared clonotypes between healthy human individuals. Study-wide background: Sampling drew on donors who were two women and three men aged 18 to 49.

On this clone: Its antigen is not identified.

Every subset had its genomic DNA shared out evenly among several immunoSEQ plates. Replicate PCRs for sorted subsets used around 200 ng DNA; this equaled 25,000 to 30,000 T cell genomes. The method was immunoSEQ multiplex PCR; TCRdb's version includes in-frame clones alone and lacks a portion of them. Among 2 million or so clones, about 95% were seen once, and the ten largest hold 0.85% to 1.3%. General observations from the study: Memory subsets had estimated richness that was generally smaller than that of naive subsets.

V lost 6 bases and J 4 bases, leaving 13 bases between the germline ends. CDR1 and CDR2 (germline): MNHEY, SVGAGI. This CDR3 has 13 residues. Cells designated naive CD8 were CD45RO-negative and were positively selected for CCR7, with terminally differentiated effector memory CD45RA+ cells excluded. The sample was naive CD8+ T cells sorted from blood. This receptor was taken from a young man in good health. The J gene is TRBJ2-7, the V gene TRBV6-5; D tentatively fits TRBD1 or TRBD2 (5 bases each). This chain's CDR3 is CASSSLEGYEQYF. The CDR3 coding sequence is TGTGCCAGCAGCAGCCTCGAGGGGTACGAGCAGTACTTC.